A single sample gave rise to the 25 T cell receptor beta chains below, sequenced in a study of blood T cell repertoires in COVID-19. The data were produced by immunoSEQ multiplex PCR, yet TCRdb's version contains in-frame clones alone and is incomplete. The data show approximately 97,000 clones, approximately 84% seen once. Sequenced sample: peripheral blood. These receptors all come from a human donor in a cohort sampled during active COVID-19.

Note on this clone: A much larger clonotype is one base distant, so this may be a read error. The gene calls are TRBV7-9 and TRBJ2-7; TRBD1 matches 8 bases. The germline gives CDR1 SEHNR, CDR2 FQNEAQ (reference sequence). V shed 5 bases and J 2 bases; nucleotides not matched to a gene: 5. There are 14 residues in the CDR3. The CDR3 region has the DNA TGTGCCAGCAGCGTGACAGGGGTAACCTACGAGCAGTACTTC. Protein: CASSVTGVTYEQYF.

The J gene is TRBJ2-1, the V gene TRBV27; 14 nucleotides align to TRBD2. Trimming removed 2 bases from V and 7 bases from J; junction bases left unmatched: 1. Germline V gene lookup returns CDR1 MNHEY and CDR2 SMNVEV (reference sequence). The CDR3 extends over 15 amino acids. The CDR3 DNA is TGTGCCAGCAGTTTAGGGACTAGCGGGGGTAATGAGCAGTTCTTC. Protein product: CASSLGTSGGNEQFF.

The chain has TRBV6-5 and TRBJ1-2; D gene ambiguous. The germline V gene has CDR1 MNHEY and CDR2 SVGAGI. V lost 2 bases and J lost 7, with 11 bases in between. The CDR3 has 13 residues. In DNA, the CDR3 is TGTGCCAGCAGTTACACGGGGTCAGGTGGCTACACCTTC. Encoded protein: CASSYTGSGGYTF.

V is TRBV27 and J is TRBJ1-4; no reliable D call. Trimming stripped 6 bases from V and 10 bases from J, with 24 bases between. The CDR3 loop spans 16 amino acids. Germline-derived CDR1 and CDR2 are MNHEY and SMNVEV (reference sequence). DNA for the CDR3: TGTGCCAGCAGGATAAATTTGAGGAACGCCATGGGAAAACTGTTTTTT. This translates into CASRINLRNAMGKLFF.

The gene calls are TRBV15 and TRBJ1-4; D remains ambiguous. Trimming stripped 4 bases from V and 8 bases from J, with 17 bases between. The CDR3 loop spans 15 amino acids. Germline-derived CDR1 and CDR2 are LNHNV and YYDKDF (reference sequence). This CDR3 reads CATSTGRVIPEKLFF. CDR3 in DNA: TGTGCCACCAGCACTGGGCGGGTAATCCCGGAAAAACTGTTTTTT.

The rearrangement joins TRBV5-1 to TRBJ2-4; possible D gene TRBD1, 6 bases. The CDR3 runs to 15 residues. V was pared by 0 bases and J by 6 bases, with 13 bases between. Germline V gene data show CDR1 as SGHRS and CDR2 as YFSETQ. CDR3 in DNA: TGCGCCAGCAGCTTGGTCAGGGGAGTGGGAAACATTCAGTACTTC. Translating gives CASSLVRGVGNIQYF.

V is TRBV7-2 and J is TRBJ2-7; 16 bases are a match to TRBD2. From germline, CDR1 is SGHTA and CDR2 FQGNSA. V was pared by 5 bases and J by 7 bases, with 8 bases of the junction left unmatched. This CDR3 is built from 16 residues. Here the CDR3 DNA reads TGTGCCAGCAGCCAGCCGGGACTAGCGGGGGGGCGAGAGCAGTACTTC. Protein sequence: CASSQPGLAGGREQYF.

This rearrangement joins TRBV18 to TRBJ1-2; tentative D call: TRBD1 (6 bases). Germline-derived CDR1 and CDR2 are KGHSH and LQKENI. Trimming removed 3 bases at V and 2 bases at J, with 13 bases between. The CDR3 consists of 15 residues. The CDR3 nucleotides are TGTGCCAGCTCACCTCTACAGGGAACCAACTATGGCTACACCTTC. Protein sequence: CASSPLQGTNYGYTF.

This rearrangement joins TRBV5-4 to TRBJ2-3; possible D gene TRBD2, 6 bases. Looked up from germline, CDR1 is SGHNT and CDR2 is YYREEE (reference sequence). The CDR3 runs to 14 residues. V was pared by 6 bases and J by 3 bases, with 14 bases between. This CDR3 reads CASNQAGRTDTQYF. The CDR3 coding sequence is TGTGCCAGCAACCAAGCGGGCAGAACAGATACGCAGTATTTT.

The chain couples TRBV7-9 to TRBJ2-2, with D possibly TRBD1 on 5 matching bases. The CDR3 spans 14 residues. Germline loops: CDR1 SEHNR, CDR2 FQNEAQ (reference sequence). The V end lost 5 bases, the J end lost 5 bases, and 12 bases lay between the germline ends. The CDR3 protein is CASSAQGGTGELFF. CDR3 coding DNA: TGTGCCAGCAGCGCCCAGGGTGGAACCGGGGAGCTGTTTTTT.

This clone was counted a few times. The chain combines TRBV4-1 with TRBJ1-2; 9 bases agree with TRBD1. After removal of 2 bases from V and 2 bases from J, the junction contained 3 bases not matched to a gene. Germline lookup yields CDR1 MGHRA and CDR2 YSYEKL. The CDR3 has 15 amino acids. CDR3 amino acids: CASSQPGQGNYGYTF. The CDR3 DNA sequence: TGCGCCAGCAGCCAACCCGGACAGGGGAACTATGGCTACACCTTC.

The chain uses TRBV4-3 and TRBJ2-1, with TRBD1 matching over 7 bases. Per germline, CDR1 LGHNA and CDR2 YSLEER. V was pared by 3 bases and J by 7 bases, with 9 bases of the junction left unmatched. The CDR3 covers 15 residues. The CDR3 is CASSQDTGTANEQFF. The CDR3 region has the DNA TGCGCCAGCAGCCAGGATACAGGGACAGCTAATGAGCAGTTCTTC.

This sequence joins TRBV7-9 and TRBJ1-1; the D gene is possibly TRBD1 (6 bases). Trimming shortened V by 1 base and J by 6 bases, and 9 bases separated the two germline ends. The germline V gene has CDR1 SEHNR and CDR2 FQNEAQ (reference sequence). CDR3 length: 13 amino acids. The CDR3 DNA sequence: TGTGCCAGCAGCTTAGATTGGGGGCCTGAAGCTTTCTTT. Amino acid sequence: CASSLDWGPEAFF.

The V and J genes are TRBV6-1 and TRBJ1-1; tentatively, D is TRBD1 (5 bases). Germline V CDR1 and CDR2: MNHNS, SASEGT. This CDR3 has 15 residues. V dropped 2 bases and J dropped 6 bases, with 16 bases sitting between them. Written as DNA, the CDR3 is TGTGCCAGCAGTGAAACACTGGGGGGATGGTCTGAAGCTTTCTTT. Translated, it gives CASSETLGGWSEAFF.

The chain carries TRBV7-9 and TRBJ2-1, with D possibly being TRBD2 (6 bases). Germline CDR1 SEHNR, CDR2 FQNEAQ (reference sequence). This CDR3 has 13 amino acids. V was cut by 5 bases and J by 10 bases, with 15 bases left in between. CDR3 sequence (DNA): TGTGCCAGCAGCCTTAATACCGGGGGAGAGCAGTTCTTC. Its protein product is CASSLNTGGEQFF.

The chain is built from TRBV6-5 and TRBJ2-2; 7 positions match TRBD1. This CDR3 has 15 amino acids. CDR1 is MNHEY, CDR2 SVGAGI, per germline. V lost 6 bases and J lost 2; bases outside the gene matches: 6. The CDR3 region is CASRTGTVNTGELFF. As DNA, the CDR3 is TGTGCCAGCAGAACCGGGACAGTCAACACCGGGGAGCTGTTTTTT.

This chain joins TRBV7-2 and TRBJ1-1; 9 bases fit TRBD1. This CDR3 contains 15 residues. Germline V CDR1 and CDR2: SGHTA, FQGNSA. The V and J ends lost 1 base and 4 bases, in that order; junction bases with no gene match: 4. In DNA, the CDR3 is TGTGCCAGCAGCTTAGGGGACAGGGACACCACTGAAGCTTTCTTT. Amino acids: CASSLGDRDTTEAFF.

This sequence joins TRBV5-1 and TRBJ2-7; TRBD1 matches at 7 bases. V trimming: 2 bases; J trimming: 6 bases; junction bases outside the gene matches: 14. This CDR3 comprises 16 residues. Germline loops: CDR1 SGHRS, CDR2 YFSETQ. Written as DNA, the CDR3 is TGCGCCAGCAGCTTAGGGTCCTTTGACAGGGTTTTCGAGCAGTACTTC. It encodes CASSLGSFDRVFEQYF.

The rearrangement joins TRBV4-3 to TRBJ1-2; D gene ambiguous. Trimming stripped 1 base from V and 6 bases from J, with 15 bases between. Germline CDR1 reads LGHNA; CDR2 reads YSLEER. CDR3 length equals 15 residues. CDR3 nucleotides: TGCGCCAGCAGCCAAGGGGATCTTATCGGGAATGGCTACACCTTC. Encoded protein: CASSQGDLIGNGYTF.

V usage is TRBV5-6 and J usage is TRBJ1-1; D remains ambiguous. CDR1 is SGHDT, CDR2 YYEEEE, per germline. The CDR3 runs to 16 residues. V was pared by 1 base and J by 0 bases, with 13 bases between. In DNA form, the CDR3 reads TGTGCCAGCAGCTTGATGCAGGCTATCATGAACACTGAAGCTTTCTTT. Translation gives CASSLMQAIMNTEAFF.

The chain uses TRBV9 and TRBJ1-1; possibly TRBD1 for D (6 bases). The V end was cut by 0 bases, the J end by 4 bases, with 10 bases between. The germline V gene has CDR1 SGDLS and CDR2 YYNGEE. The CDR3 is made up of 14 amino acids. The CDR3 is CASSVGGGPTEAFF. Here the CDR3 DNA reads TGTGCCAGCAGCGTAGGAGGGGGACCCACTGAAGCTTTCTTT.

CDR3 residues: CATQRGRGTDTQYF. In DNA form, the CDR3 reads TGTGCCACCCAGCGGGGGCGCGGCACAGATACGCAGTATTTT. The chain has TRBV5-6 and TRBJ2-3; TRBD2 matches at 8 bases. This CDR3 is 14 amino acids long. The junction had 7 bases not matched to a gene; V was cut back by 9 bases and J by 1 base. Germline V gene data show CDR1 as SGHDT and CDR2 as YYEEEE.

The V call is TRBV5-5, the J call TRBJ1-1, with D perhaps TRBD1 (6 bases). The V and J ends lost 5 bases and 3 bases respectively, with 14 bases between them. Germline V gives CDR1 SGHKS, CDR2 YYEKEE (reference sequence). The CDR3 has 14 amino acids. The CDR3: CASSTGQLYTEAFF. The CDR3 coding sequence is TGTGCCAGCAGTACCGGACAGCTCTACACTGAAGCTTTCTTT.

The chain links TRBV7-9 to TRBJ1-5; D unresolved. Deletions cut 2 bases from V and 4 bases from J, with 6 bases between. The CDR3 covers 13 residues. From germline, CDR1 is SEHNR and CDR2 FQNEAQ (reference sequence). The CDR3 loop reads CASSLHANQPQHF. CDR3 DNA: TGTGCCAGCAGCTTACATGCGAATCAGCCCCAGCATTTT.

This clone was picked up a small number of times. The CDR3 loop reads CASSSDRAGVAPSYNSPLHF. The CDR3, as DNA: TGTGCCAGCAGTTCGGACAGGGCGGGGGTAGCCCCCTCCTATAATTCACCCCTCCACTTT. This chain links TRBV5-4 with TRBJ1-6; 8 bases match TRBD1. CDR1 and CDR2 from the germline V gene are SGHNT and YYREEE (reference sequence). CDR3 size: 20 residues. Trimming took 5 bases from V and 0 from J; bases not matched to a gene: 16. The complete variable domain, with remaining parts taken from reference TRBV5-4 and TRBJ1-6, reads ETGVTQSPTHLIKTRGQQVTLRCSSQSGHNTVSWYQQALGQGPQFIFQYYREEENGRGNFPPRFSGLQFPNYSSELNVNALELDDSALYLCASSSDRAGVAPSYNSPLHFGNGTRLTVT.